The next 7 T cell receptor beta chains were all read from a single sample in a study of blood T cell repertoires in COVID-19. This table comes from immunoSEQ multiplex PCR, and its TCRdb copy is limited to in-frame clones, with some not included. The sample lists a few hundred thousand clones; 75% to 85% were seen once. Sequenced material: peripheral blood. All receptors derive from a human donor in a cohort sampled during active COVID-19.

This chain uses TRBV10-3 with TRBJ1-5; D possibly corresponds to TRBD1 (6 bases). CDR3 length equals 15 residues. Trimming took off 8 bases at V and 1 base at J, with 15 bases between the two ends. Germline CDR1 reads ENHRY; CDR2 reads SYGVKD. The CDR3 here is CAISQGLFSNQPQHF. In DNA, the CDR3 is TGTGCCATCTCACAGGGCCTGTTCAGCAATCAGCCCCAGCATTTT.

This clone was seen once. The DNA of the CDR3 is TGTGCCAGCAGCCAAGTTACTAGCACAGATACGCAGTATTTT. Amino acid sequence: CASSQVTSTDTQYF. The rearrangement joins TRBV14 to TRBJ2-3; no firm D call. The V and J ends lost 1 base and 0 bases respectively, with 5 bases between them. Germline V gives CDR1 SGHDN, CDR2 FVKESK. The CDR3 extends over 14 amino acids.

J is TRBJ2-3 and V is TRBV5-6, with a tentative D call TRBD2 (6 bases). This CDR3 has 13 residues. V lost 5 bases, J lost 0 bases, and 7 bases lay in between. The germline V gene has CDR1 SGHDT and CDR2 YYEEEE. CDR3 amino acids: CASRGLSTDTQYF. The CDR3 coding sequence is TGTGCCAGCAGGGGACTTAGCACAGATACGCAGTATTTT.

This chain uses TRBV19 with TRBJ1-1; possibly TRBD1 for D (6 bases). V was pared by 7 bases and J by 0 bases, with 12 bases between. CDR1 LNHDA and CDR2 SQIVND come from the germline V gene (reference sequence). The CDR3 runs to 14 residues. CDR3 sequence reads: CASTTDRLNTEAFF. As DNA, the CDR3 is TGTGCCAGTACCACCGACAGGCTGAACACTGAAGCTTTCTTT.

This chain links TRBV2 with TRBJ1-6; weak D call: TRBD1 (6 bases). The CDR3 covers 14 residues. Trimming stripped 4 bases from V and 10 bases from J, with 14 bases between. Germline V gene lookup returns CDR1 SNHLY and CDR2 FYNNEI. In DNA, the CDR3 is TGTGCCAGCAGTGTCTCGGGGGGACAATCACCCCTCCACTTT. It codes for CASSVSGGQSPLHF.

V is TRBV7-2 and J is TRBJ1-3, with a weak D call TRBD1 (5 bases). V lost 0 bases to trimming and J lost 6 bases, with 12 bases between them. This CDR3 has 15 residues. Per the germline V gene, CDR1 is SGHTA and CDR2 is FQGNSA. DNA of the CDR3: TGTGCCAGCAGCTTAGCGCCGCAGGGTGCAAACACCATATATTTT. This encodes CASSLAPQGANTIYF.

The rearrangement links TRBV7-3 to TRBJ2-5, with TRBD2 as a possible D gene (6 bases). Germline V gene sequence: CDR1 SGHTA, CDR2 FQGTGA. The V and J ends lost 0 bases and 1 base respectively, with 21 bases between them. This CDR3 contains 19 residues. CDR3 residues: CASSLTMGVGRSPQETQYF. The DNA for the CDR3 is TGTGCCAGCAGCTTAACGATGGGGGTAGGGAGGAGCCCCCAAGAGACCCAGTACTTC. Full variable domain (missing parts from reference TRBV7-3 and TRBJ2-5): GAGVSQTPSNKVTEKGKYVELRCDPISGHTALYWYRQSLGQGPEFLIYFQGTGAADDSGLPNDRFFAVRPEGSVSTLKIQRTERGDSAVYLCASSLTMGVGRSPQETQYFGPGTRLLVL.